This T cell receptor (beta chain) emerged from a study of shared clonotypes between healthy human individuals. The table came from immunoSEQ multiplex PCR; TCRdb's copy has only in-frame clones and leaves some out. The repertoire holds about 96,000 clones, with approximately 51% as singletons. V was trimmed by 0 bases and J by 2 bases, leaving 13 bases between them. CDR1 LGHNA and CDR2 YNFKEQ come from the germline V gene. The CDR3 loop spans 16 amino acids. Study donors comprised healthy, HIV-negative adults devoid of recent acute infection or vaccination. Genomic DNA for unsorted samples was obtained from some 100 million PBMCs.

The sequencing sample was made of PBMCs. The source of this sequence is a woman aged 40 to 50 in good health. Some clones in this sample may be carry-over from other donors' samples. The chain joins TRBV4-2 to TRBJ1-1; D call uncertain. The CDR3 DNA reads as TGTGCCAGCAGCCAAGATTCGGATAGGCGTAACACTGAAGCTTTCTTT. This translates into CASSQDSDRRNTEAFF.